A selection of T cell receptor beta chains follows, all from one sample in a study of shared clonotypes between healthy human individuals. The protocol was immunoSEQ multiplex PCR, while the TCRdb copy is restricted to in-frame clones and leaves out a portion. Altogether a few million clones are present, 90% to 97% being singletons, with the ten largest covering around 0.13%. Sample: naive CD4+ T cells sorted from blood. These TCRs come from a man between 18 and 35 years old in good health. Both conserved end residues are part of each CDR3. D genes are given only for firm matches. Only some rows state a clone size, as once, few, many or a class for expanded clones.

TRBJ2-2 NA TRBV7-7 NA TGTGCTAGCAGCTATGACGCCTCCGGGGGGCCTAACACCGGGGAGCTGTTTTTT CASSYDASGGPNTGELFF
TRBJ1-1 once TRBV30 NA TGTGCCTGGAATCGGGGGTCGAACACTGAAGCTTTCTTT CAWNRGSNTEAFF
TRBJ2-7 NA TRBV2 TRBD1 TGTGCCAGCAGACTGGACAGGGTATTAGGTGAGCAGTACTTC CASRLDRVLGEQYF
TRBJ1-6 once TRBV6-5 NA TGTGCCAGCAGTTACGTTTCTCGAGGGAAGCATTCACCCCTCCACTTT CASSYVSRGKHSPLHF
TRBJ1-6 NA TRBV2 TRBD1 TGTGCCAGCGACTCACTAGGCGGGGGACAGTCAAGTTCACCCCTCCACTTT CASDSLGGGQSSSPLHF
TRBJ1-3 NA TRBV5-1 NA TGCGCCAGCAGCTTAAGGGGCAGAAACACCATATATTTT CASSLRGRNTIYF
TRBJ2-7 NA TRBV10-3 TRBD1 TGTGCCATCAGTGAAATCAGCCCCGGACAGGGGAGCTACGAGCAGTACTTC CAISEISPGQGSYEQYF
TRBJ2-4 NA TRBV5-1 NA TGCGCCAGCAGCCCAAACCCGACAGACCTAGCCAAAAACATTCAGTACTTC CASSPNPTDLAKNIQYF
TRBJ2-3 NA TRBV6-6 NA TGTGCCAGCTTTAGTACGGGCACAGATACGCAGTATTTT CASFSTGTDTQYF
TRBJ2-7 NA TRBV11-2 NA TGTGCCAGCAGCCTCGGGTTATCTGACGAGCAGTACTTC CASSLGLSDEQYF
TRBJ2-7 NA TRBV28 NA TGTGCCAGCAGTTTATCAGGGGCGGTTTACGAGCAGTACTTC CASSLSGAVYEQYF
TRBJ1-1 NA TRBV7-2 NA TGTGCCAGCAGCTTAGCGGGACGGAAGAACACTGAAGCTTTCTTT CASSLAGRKNTEAFF
TRBJ1-1 NA TRBV2 NA TGTGCCAGCAGTGAAGAGGGGCTGGGGAACACTGAAGCTTTCTTT CASSEEGLGNTEAFF
TRBJ2-7 NA TRBV10-3 NA TGTGCCATCAGTGAGAGGGGCGCGGGACTCGCCTACGAGCAGTACTTC CAISERGAGLAYEQYF
TRBJ2-1 NA TRBV5-1 TRBD2 TGCGCCAGCAGCTTATCACTAGCGGGAGAGATTCGGCAGTTCTTC CASSLSLAGEIRQFF
TRBJ1-4 once TRBV4-3 NA TGCGCCAGCAGCCTTGAGGGGGGTAGAGATGAAAAACTGTTTTTT CASSLEGGRDEKLFF
TRBJ1-5 once TRBV5-1 TRBD1 TGCGCCAGCAGCCCTACAGGGGGCGGGGGGCTCCAGCATTTT CASSPTGGGGLQHF
TRBJ1-1 NA TRBV6-5 NA TGTGCCAGCAGTTACGGAACGGGGAATAGGGCTTTCTTT CASSYGTGNRAFF
TRBJ2-7 NA TRBV28 NA TGTGCCAGCAAGACTCAGCCCTACGAGCAGTACTTC CASKTQPYEQYF
TRBJ2-1 once TRBV4-3 NA TGCGCCAGCAGCCAAGAATGGACAGACTACAATGAGCAGTTCTTC CASSQEWTDYNEQFF
TRBJ2-5 NA TRBV30 NA TGTGCCTGGTCCTCGGGCAACCTGAGAGAGGAGACCCAGTACTTC CAWSSGNLREETQYF
TRBJ2-7 NA TRBV7-8 TRBD2 TGTGCCAGCAGCTTCCGCACTAGCGGAGCCTACGAGCAGTACTTC CASSFRTSGAYEQYF
TRBJ2-5 NA TRBV2 TRBD1 TGTGCCAGCAGCGAACAGGGGGCGGGGGAGACCCAGTACTTC CASSEQGAGETQYF
TRBJ2-2 NA TRBV27 NA TGTGCCAGCAGTTTTAGGGGTACCGGGGAGCTGTTTTTT CASSFRGTGELFF
TRBJ2-7 NA TRBV2 TRBD1 TGTGCCAGCAGCAAAACTTTACAGGGGGCGGGAGAGCAGTACTTC CASSKTLQGAGEQYF
TRBJ2-1 NA TRBV30 TRBD2 TGTGCCTGGAGACCGGGACTAGCTACCGGAGAGCAGTTCTTC CAWRPGLATGEQFF
TRBJ2-7 NA TRBV10-3 TRBD2 TGTGCCATCAGTCAGACTAGCGGGAGTATCGAGCAGTACTTC CAISQTSGSIEQYF
TRBJ2-7 once TRBV5-1 NA TGCGCCAGCAGTTTCGACTACGAGCAGTACTTC CASSFDYEQYF
TRBJ2-5 NA TRBV5-1 NA TGCGCCAGCAGACAGATAAATCAAGAGACCCAGTACTTC CASRQINQETQYF
TRBJ1-3 NA TRBV7-2 NA TGTGCCAGCAGCTTCCGGACGGGATCTGGAAACACCATATATTTT CASSFRTGSGNTIYF
TRBJ1-6 NA TRBV4-1 NA TGCGCCAGCAGCGAGTTGATTCAATATTTCAGCGGATTTAATTCACCCCTCCACTTT CASSELIQYFSGFNSPLHF
TRBJ1-1 NA TRBV11-3 TRBD1 TGTGCCAGCAGCCGGGACAGGATGAACACTGAAGCTTTCTTT CASSRDRMNTEAFF
TRBJ1-2 NA TRBV7-9 NA TGTGCCAGCAGCGGAGGGGGACAAATGCCTCTTGGCTACACCTTC CASSGGGQMPLGYTF
TRBJ2-2 NA TRBV2 NA TGTGCCAGCAGTGCGGAGGGATCAGCTGGGGAGCTGTTTTTT CASSAEGSAGELFF
TRBJ2-7 NA TRBV4-3 NA TGCGCCAGCAGCCAAGAGCTTGCTCTGGTAGCGCGAACGTCCGAGCAGTACTTC CASSQELALVARTSEQYF
TRBJ2-1 NA TRBV2 TRBD1 TGTGCCAGCAGTGCGGGGACAGGGGACAATGAGCAGTTCTTC CASSAGTGDNEQFF
TRBJ2-6 NA TRBV5-1 TRBD2 TGCGCCAGCGGGACTAGCGGCTTCTCTGGGGCCAACGTCCTGACTTTC CASGTSGFSGANVLTF
TRBJ1-3 NA TRBV5-1 NA TGCGCCAGCAGCTTGGGGACAACGGGAGCTGGAAACACCATATATTTT CASSLGTTGAGNTIYF
TRBJ1-2 NA TRBV5-1 TRBD1 TGCGCCAGCAGCTTGGCCCAGGGGGAAGATGGCTACACCTTC CASSLAQGEDGYTF
TRBJ2-3 NA TRBV7-2 TRBD2 TGTGCCAGCACCCCGGGAGGTCAAAGCACAGATACGCAGTATTTT CASTPGGQSTDTQYF
TRBJ2-5 few TRBV5-1 NA TGCGCCAGCAGCCCCTCGGTGGTAGCGGATTCACAAGAGACCCAGTACTTC CASSPSVVADSQETQYF
TRBJ2-7 NA TRBV5-1 NA TGCGCCAGCAGCTTCGACGGTTACGAGCAGTACTTC CASSFDGYEQYF
TRBJ1-4 NA TRBV9 NA TGTGCCAGCAGCGACACCGGGGGCGCGAATGAAAAACTGTTTTTT CASSDTGGANEKLFF
TRBJ1-4 NA TRBV4-1 NA TGCGCCAGCAGCCAAGATGATCGGCCGGACGAAAAACTGTTTTTT CASSQDDRPDEKLFF
TRBJ1-2 NA TRBV15 NA TGTGCCACCAGCAGGAGTGATCGGGGCTACACCTTC CATSRSDRGYTF
TRBJ2-5 NA TRBV10-2 NA TGCGCCAGCAGTGAACAGGGTGAGACCCAGTACTTC CASSEQGETQYF
TRBJ1-2 NA TRBV11-2 NA TGTGCCAGCAGCTCCCCGGGGGGAACGGGTAACGACTATGGCTACACCTTC CASSSPGGTGNDYGYTF
TRBJ1-2 NA TRBV5-4 TRBD1 TGTGCCAGCAGCCAAAGCCCGGGGACAGGGGAGACCTATGGCTACACCTTC CASSQSPGTGETYGYTF